The rows below give T cell receptor beta chains drawn from one sample of a study of T-cell memory formation after mild COVID-19. TCRdb ran MiXCR on the 5' RACE reads and lists one entry per CDR3 protein. The table lists some 410,000 distinct CDR3 sequences, around a quarter of them singletons. Sequencing was done on a sample of PBMCs or a T cell subset sorted from them (not recorded which). The receptors here all came from an adult woman who had mild COVID-19 (a few samples of this study predate the infection). Cell type and time point are not known. CDR3s include the opening cysteine and the closing phenylalanine or tryptophan. Fields, in order: CDR3 length, V gene, D gene, clone size, J gene, CDR3 protein, CDR3 DNA. The D gene is left open where the match is weak. Not all rows give a size; the values are once, few, many and, for expanded clones, a class.

length: 15
V: TRBV7-9
D: TRBD1
size: .
J: TRBJ2-5
CDR3: CASSLAETGQETQYF
DNA: TGTGCCAGCAGCTTAGCGGAGACAGGGCAAGAGACCCAGTACTTC

length: 14
V: TRBV18
D: .
size: .
J: TRBJ2-5
CDR3: CASSTSLLEETQYF
DNA: TGTGCCAGCTCAACCTCATTACTCGAAGAGACCCAGTACTTC

length: 15
V: TRBV9
D: TRBD2
size: few
J: TRBJ2-3
CDR3: CASSTSGAGTDTQYF
DNA: TGTGCCAGCAGCACTAGCGGGGCCGGCACAGATACGCAGTATTTT

length: 17
V: TRBV29-1
D: TRBD2
size: once
J: TRBJ2-1
CDR3: CSVEDTKTSGRAYEQFF
DNA: TGCAGCGTTGAAGATACCAAGACTAGCGGGAGGGCCTATGAGCAGTTCTTC

length: 14
V: TRBV12-3/TRBV12-4
D: .
size: .
J: TRBJ1-6
CDR3: CASSRDARNSPLHF
DNA: TGTGCCAGCAGTCGTGACGCACGAAATTCACCCCTCCACTTT

length: 15
V: TRBV4-3
D: .
size: few
J: TRBJ1-1
CDR3: CASSQVGGFGTEAFF
DNA: TGCGCCAGCAGCCAAGTAGGGGGGTTTGGGACTGAAGCTTTCTTT

length: 14
V: TRBV9
D: .
size: few
J: TRBJ1-1
CDR3: CASTRGDLNTEAFF
DNA: TGTGCCAGCACCCGGGGGGACCTCAACACTGAAGCTTTCTTT

length: 16
V: TRBV5-1
D: .
size: .
J: TRBJ2-5
CDR3: CASSWGVGTPEETQYF
DNA: TGCGCCAGCAGCTGGGGGGTCGGCACCCCCGAAGAGACCCAGTACTTC

length: 13
V: TRBV5-1
D: TRBD1
size: few
J: TRBJ2-1
CDR3: CASSSNRGFRQFF
DNA: TGCGCCAGCAGCTCCAACAGGGGATTTAGGCAGTTCTTC

length: 12
V: TRBV27
D: .
size: many
J: TRBJ2-3
CDR3: CASSSRTDTQYF
DNA: TGTGCCAGCAGTTCTCGCACAGATACGCAGTATTTT

length: 15
V: TRBV4-1
D: .
size: few
J: TRBJ2-3
CDR3: CASSQEGIATDTQYF
DNA: TGCGCCAGCAGCCAAGAAGGGATAGCCACAGATACGCAGTATTTT